Given below is one T cell receptor (beta chain) in context. Its antigen has not been determined. Per-base quality was not reported, and no clone a single base away is much larger than it. The CDR3 measures 10 amino acids from cysteine to phenylalanine. The only DNA kept is the CDR3, 30 bases in frame from the first base. The germline V gene (reference sequence) sets CDR1 to GTSNPN and CDR2 to SVGIG. V is shortened by 8 bases, J by 4 bases, and the region joining them spans 7 bases. The sample comes from a study of cytomegalovirus exposure and HLA in healthy donors listed by TCRdb under 2017. Looking at the study overall: According to a later analysis, one platform produced both the 120 validation repertoires and the 666 repertoires of the first cohort. The study aimed to test whether cataloging public T cell receptors could reveal signatures of past pathogen exposure. In addition to the first cohort of around 670 subjects, a separate validation cohort of around 110 different subjects was used. To predict cytomegalovirus infection status, the study brought together high-throughput TCR immunosequencing, statistical association of individual TCRs with disease status, and machine learning.

The donors were included in the validation cohort of roughly 120 subjects, a group kept apart from the approximately 700-subject first cohort. Library construction relied on the immunoSEQ multiplex PCR assay. In the authors' own workflow: A statistical classification framework was built to diagnose cytomegalovirus status from the catalog of TCR beta chain sequences. This is the immuneACCESS table as TCRdb keeps it, with only in-frame sequences that have V and J called. A part of the clones is gone; compared with another copy, unresolved V genes explain less than half, and the rest is unexplained. That table is the source of V, J and clone size, and D and trimming were worked out from the DNA. The sample data list roughly 150,000 clones, and 70% to 85% of these were observed just once. The ten largest account for 30% of the sample. The paper's findings and limits, for the study overall: The study listed 150 to 200 TCR beta chains as associated with cytomegalovirus. The authors suggested that the approach could potentially be extended to other disease states and immunological phenotypes. A later analysis lacked HLA typing for the validation cohort, so it scored co-occurrence in that cohort across all 130 or so repertoires. Cytomegalovirus status was reported to be diagnosed by the classifier with high specificity and sensitivity in both the original and validation cohorts. Three of the identified cytomegalovirus-associated TCR beta chains were confirmed in vitro to be specific for cytomegalovirus antigens. Most TCR sequences were seen in very few donors, while some public TCRs were found in many individuals. A later analysis found that TCRs clustered in the first cohort also tended to co-occur in the 120 or so validation repertoires, with approximately 95% of cluster scores above 0.

Sequencing input: PBMCs. This TCR came from a man aged 30-40 years in good health and CMV-seropositive. The chain uses TRBV30 and TRBJ2-3, with TRBD2 tentatively as D gene (6 bases match). The sequence in DNA is TGTGCCGGGGAGGCAGATACGCAGTATTTT. The encoded protein is CAGEADTQYF.